Listed below are T cell receptor beta chains from one sample, sequenced in a study of T cells expressing NK-cell markers. TCRdb reprocessed the 5' RACE reads; each CDR3 protein has one entry and no DNA is given. The sample holds 550,000 or so distinct CDR3 sequences. The sequenced sample was blood T cells: a sorted CD56 or NKG2C T cell subset, CD4+ or CD8+ T cells, or bulk PBMC T cells (not recorded which). Source of these receptors: a man between 18 and 29 years old in good health. Both conserved end residues are part of each CDR3.

CDR3 protein | CDR3 length | J gene | V gene
CASARLADTDTQYF | 14 | TRBJ2-3 | TRBV12-3/TRBV12-4
CSFTGTGSYEQYF | 13 | TRBJ2-7 | TRBV29-1
CSARDIGRMNTGELFF | 16 | TRBJ2-2 | TRBV20-1
CASSIDRGSEQFF | 13 | TRBJ2-1 | TRBV19
CASSHLVGNQPQHF | 14 | TRBJ1-5 | TRBV3-1
CASSLEIGRPFYEQYF | 16 | TRBJ2-7 | TRBV5-1
CATSEPQGGYTF | 12 | TRBJ1-2 | TRBV24-1
CASSSGVWGGSYEQYF | 16 | TRBJ2-7 | TRBV6-2/TRBV6-3
CASRRQSVGANTGELFF | 17 | TRBJ2-2 | TRBV6-1
CASSSTLTVFEQFF | 14 | TRBJ2-1 | TRBV27
CASTSGVVERQYF | 13 | TRBJ2-7 | TRBV6-2/TRBV6-3
CASTPAGRGGNEQYF | 15 | TRBJ2-7 | TRBV12-3/TRBV12-4
CSARVPGQVYSYNEQFF | 17 | TRBJ2-1 | TRBV20-1
CASLDWRSYEQYF | 13 | TRBJ2-7 | TRBV6-2/TRBV6-3
CASSLGTDEQFF | 12 | TRBJ2-1 | TRBV5-1
CAIRERGTTPTGELFF | 16 | TRBJ2-2 | TRBV10-3
CASSLSPLPAPYEQYF | 16 | TRBJ2-7 | TRBV7-2
CASSHLGGHQFF | 12 | TRBJ2-1 | TRBV16
CAWSVGRGGLTDTQYF | 16 | TRBJ2-3 | TRBV30
CASTSFSGSRYNEQFF | 16 | TRBJ2-1 | TRBV12-3/TRBV12-4
CASSPEGRFVEQYF | 14 | TRBJ2-7 | TRBV12-3/TRBV12-4
CASSLDFPMTDTQYF | 15 | TRBJ2-3 | TRBV5-1
CASGSLEERLADTQYF | 16 | TRBJ2-3 | TRBV7-9
CASSLSSGTGREQYF | 15 | TRBJ2-7 | TRBV4-3
CAINSKTSGIYEQYF | 15 | TRBJ2-7 | TRBV10-3
CATRLAGIADTQYF | 14 | TRBJ2-3 | TRBV12-3/TRBV12-4
CASSETLYGYTF | 12 | TRBJ1-2 | TRBV6-1
CASSLTTSGRSEQFF | 15 | TRBJ2-1 | TRBV7-8
CASSLVGDSIYEQYF | 15 | TRBJ2-7 | TRBV11-2
CSVVLAGELFF | 11 | TRBJ2-1 | TRBV29-1
CSIRKGLAGSQETQYF | 16 | TRBJ2-5 | TRBV29-1
CASRIAGLTTDTQYF | 15 | TRBJ2-3 | TRBV12-3/TRBV12-4
CASSPRYDRGLDGELFF | 17 | TRBJ2-2 | TRBV12-3/TRBV12-4
CATSIRDNNNEQFF | 14 | TRBJ2-1 | TRBV24-1